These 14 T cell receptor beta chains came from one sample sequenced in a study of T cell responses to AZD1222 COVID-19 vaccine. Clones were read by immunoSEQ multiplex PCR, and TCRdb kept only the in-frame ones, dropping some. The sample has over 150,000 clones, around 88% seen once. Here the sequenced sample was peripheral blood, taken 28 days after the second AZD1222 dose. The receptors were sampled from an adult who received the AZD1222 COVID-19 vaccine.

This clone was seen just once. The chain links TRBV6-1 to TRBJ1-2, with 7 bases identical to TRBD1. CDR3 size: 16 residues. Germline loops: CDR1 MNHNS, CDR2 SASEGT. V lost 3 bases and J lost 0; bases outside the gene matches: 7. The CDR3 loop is CASSDRDSPSNYGYTF. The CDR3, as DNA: TGTGCCAGCAGTGACAGGGACAGCCCCTCTAACTATGGCTACACCTTC.

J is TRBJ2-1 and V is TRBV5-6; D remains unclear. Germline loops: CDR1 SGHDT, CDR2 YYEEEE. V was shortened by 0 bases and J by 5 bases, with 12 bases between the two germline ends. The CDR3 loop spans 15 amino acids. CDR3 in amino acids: CASSLDQLLNNEQFF. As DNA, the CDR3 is TGTGCCAGCAGCTTGGATCAGCTCCTCAACAATGAGCAGTTCTTC.

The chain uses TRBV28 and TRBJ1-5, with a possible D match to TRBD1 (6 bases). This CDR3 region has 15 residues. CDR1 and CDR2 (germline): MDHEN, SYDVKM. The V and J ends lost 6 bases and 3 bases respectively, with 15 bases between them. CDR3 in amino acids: CASRSGGRINQPQHF. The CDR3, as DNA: TGTGCCAGCAGATCTGGGGGCAGGATCAATCAGCCCCAGCATTTT.

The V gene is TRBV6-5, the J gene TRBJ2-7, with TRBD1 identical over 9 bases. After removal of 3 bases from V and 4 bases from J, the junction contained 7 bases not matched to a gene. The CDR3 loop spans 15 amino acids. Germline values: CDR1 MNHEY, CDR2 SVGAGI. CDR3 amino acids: CASSYHGQGLYEQYF. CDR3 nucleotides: TGTGCCAGCAGTTATCACGGACAGGGGCTGTACGAGCAGTACTTC.

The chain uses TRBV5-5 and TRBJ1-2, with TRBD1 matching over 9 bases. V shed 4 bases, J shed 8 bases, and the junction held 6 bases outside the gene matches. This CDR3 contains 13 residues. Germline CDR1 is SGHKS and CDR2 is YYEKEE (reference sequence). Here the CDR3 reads CASSPQGAGGYTF. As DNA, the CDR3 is TGTGCCAGCAGCCCACAGGGGGCTGGGGGCTACACCTTC.

Here the CDR3 reads CAWKGQGNTGELFF. Here the CDR3 DNA reads TGTGCCTGGAAAGGGCAGGGGAACACCGGGGAGCTGTTTTTT. The chain carries TRBV30 and TRBJ2-2; maybe TRBD1 (5 bases). V gave up 4 bases and J gave up 1 base, with 10 bases separating them. Per the germline V gene, CDR1 is GTSNPN and CDR2 is SVGIG (reference sequence). The CDR3 contains 14 residues.

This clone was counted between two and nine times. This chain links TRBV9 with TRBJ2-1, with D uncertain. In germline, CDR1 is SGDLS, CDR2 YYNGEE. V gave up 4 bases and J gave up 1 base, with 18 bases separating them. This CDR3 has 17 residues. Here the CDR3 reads CASSPSENTWSYNEQFF. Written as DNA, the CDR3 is TGTGCCAGCAGCCCTTCTGAGAACACATGGTCCTACAATGAGCAGTTCTTC.

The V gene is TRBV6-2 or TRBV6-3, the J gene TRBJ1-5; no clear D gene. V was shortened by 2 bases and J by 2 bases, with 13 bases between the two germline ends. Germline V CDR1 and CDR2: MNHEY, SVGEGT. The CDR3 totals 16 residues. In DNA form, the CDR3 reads TGTGCCAGCAGTTACGGTGGAGCTCCCGGCAATCAGCCCCAGCATTTT. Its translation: CASSYGGAPGNQPQHF.

CDR3 bases: TGTGCCAGTAGTATAGACCTGGGGGGGTTTGAGGAGACCCAGTACTTC. Amino acid sequence: CASSIDLGGFEETQYF. The genes are TRBV19 and TRBJ2-5, with 7 bases aligning to TRBD2. CDR1 and CDR2 (germline): LNHDA, SQIVND (reference sequence). The CDR3 length is 16 residues. The V gene end was trimmed by 0 bases and the J gene end by 5 bases; junction bases not matched to a gene: 9.

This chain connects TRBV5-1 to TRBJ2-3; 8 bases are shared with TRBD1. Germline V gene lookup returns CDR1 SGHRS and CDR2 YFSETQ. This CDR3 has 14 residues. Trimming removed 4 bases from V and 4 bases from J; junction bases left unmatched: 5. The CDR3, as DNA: TGCGCCAGCAGCCATGGACAGGGAGCAGATACGCAGTATTTT. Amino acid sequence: CASSHGQGADTQYF. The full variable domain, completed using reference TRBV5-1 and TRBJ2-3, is KAGVTQTPRYLIKTRGQQVTLSCSPISGHRSVSWYQQTPGQGLQFLFEYFSETQRNKGNFPGRFSGRQFSNSRSEMNVSTLELGDSALYLCASSHGQGADTQYFGPGTRLTVL.

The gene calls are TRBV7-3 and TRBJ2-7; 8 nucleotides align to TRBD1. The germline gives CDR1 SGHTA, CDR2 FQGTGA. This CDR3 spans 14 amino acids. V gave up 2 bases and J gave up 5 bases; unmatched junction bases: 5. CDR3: CASSLGPDRDEQYF. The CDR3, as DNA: TGTGCCAGCAGCTTAGGGCCGGACAGGGACGAGCAGTACTTC.

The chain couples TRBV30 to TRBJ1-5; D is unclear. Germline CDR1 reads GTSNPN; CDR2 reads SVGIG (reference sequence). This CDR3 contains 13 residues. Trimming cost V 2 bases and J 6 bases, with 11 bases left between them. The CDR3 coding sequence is TGTGCCTGGAGTCTCGGGGAAGGTCAGCCCCAGCATTTT. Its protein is CAWSLGEGQPQHF. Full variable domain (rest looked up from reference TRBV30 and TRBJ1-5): SQTIHQWPATLVQPVGSPLSLECTVEGTSNPNLYWYRQAAGRGLQLLFYSVGIGQISSEVPQNLSASRPQDRQFILSSKKLLLSDSGFYLCAWSLGEGQPQHFGDGTRLSIL.

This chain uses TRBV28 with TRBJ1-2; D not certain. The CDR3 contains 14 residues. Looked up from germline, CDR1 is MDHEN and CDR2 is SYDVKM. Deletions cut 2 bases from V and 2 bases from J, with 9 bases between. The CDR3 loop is CASSLPDLNYGYTF. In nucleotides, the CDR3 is TGTGCCAGCAGTTTACCGGACCTAAACTATGGCTACACCTTC.

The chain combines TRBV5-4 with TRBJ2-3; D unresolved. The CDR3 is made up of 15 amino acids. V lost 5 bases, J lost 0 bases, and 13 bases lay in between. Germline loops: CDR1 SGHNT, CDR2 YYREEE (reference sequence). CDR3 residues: CASSVKEYSTDTQYF. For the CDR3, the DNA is TGTGCCAGCAGTGTGAAGGAGTATAGCACAGATACGCAGTATTTT.